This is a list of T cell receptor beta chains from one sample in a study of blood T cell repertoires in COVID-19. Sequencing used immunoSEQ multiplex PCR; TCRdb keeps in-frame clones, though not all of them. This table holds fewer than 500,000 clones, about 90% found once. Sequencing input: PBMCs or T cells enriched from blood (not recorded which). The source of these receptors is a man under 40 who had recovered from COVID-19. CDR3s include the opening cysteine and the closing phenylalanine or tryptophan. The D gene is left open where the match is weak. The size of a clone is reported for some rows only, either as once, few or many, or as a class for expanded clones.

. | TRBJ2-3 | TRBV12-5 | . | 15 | TGTGCTAGTGGTTTTCTGTCCCTGGCCACAGATACGCAGTATTTT | CASGFLSLATDTQYF
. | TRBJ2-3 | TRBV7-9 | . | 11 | TGTGCCAGCAGCTTCGGAGATACGCAGTATTTT | CASSFGDTQYF
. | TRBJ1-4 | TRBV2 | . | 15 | TGTGCCAGCAGATTATATGCGAGTCGTGGTGAAAAACTGTTTTTT | CASRLYASRGEKLFF
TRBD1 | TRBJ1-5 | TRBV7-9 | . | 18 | TGTGCCAGCAGCCCCCCCAAAGTCAGGACAGGCGAGGATCAGCCCCAGCATTTT | CASSPPKVRTGEDQPQHF
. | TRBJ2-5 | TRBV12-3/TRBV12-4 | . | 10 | TGTGCCAGCTCGGGAGAGACCCAGTACTTC | CASSGETQYF
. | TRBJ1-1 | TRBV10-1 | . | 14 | TGCGCCAGCAGTGAGATTGGGTCCCCACAGGGTGCTTTCTTT | CASSEIGSPQGAFF
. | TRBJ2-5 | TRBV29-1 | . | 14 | TGCAGCGCTCATACTCAGGACTTTTCGGAGACCCAGTACTTC | CSAHTQDFSETQYF
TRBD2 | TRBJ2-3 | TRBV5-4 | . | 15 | TGTGCCAGCAGCTTGGGGGGAGGGATTTCAGATACGCAGTATTTT | CASSLGGGISDTQYF
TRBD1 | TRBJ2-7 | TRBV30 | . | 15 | TGTGCCTGGAGTGTATGGGACAGGGTCTTTCAGGGGCAGTACTTC | CAWSVWDRVFQGQYF
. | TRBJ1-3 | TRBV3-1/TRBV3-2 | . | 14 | TGTGCCAGCAGCCAGCCAGGGTCTGGAAACACCATATATTTT | CASSQPGSGNTIYF
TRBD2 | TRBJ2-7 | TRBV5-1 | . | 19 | TGCGCCAGCAGCTTGGCACGAACTTGGGCGGCGGGAGACTCCTACGAGCAGTACTTC | CASSLARTWAAGDSYEQYF
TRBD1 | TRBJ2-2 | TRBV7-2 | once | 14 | TGTGCCAGCAGCCTTACAGGGGACGCCGGGGAGCTGTTTTTT | CASSLTGDAGELFF
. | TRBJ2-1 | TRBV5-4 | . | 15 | TGTGCCAGCAGCTTGGGGGGGCCCGGCGACAATGAGCAGTTCTTC | CASSLGGPGDNEQFF
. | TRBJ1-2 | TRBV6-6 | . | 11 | TGTGCCAGCAGCGGGGGCTATGGCTACACCTTC | CASSGGYGYTF
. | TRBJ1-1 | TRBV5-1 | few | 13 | TGCGCCAGCAGCTTACCGGAGAGCGCTGAAGCTTTCTTT | CASSLPESAEAFF
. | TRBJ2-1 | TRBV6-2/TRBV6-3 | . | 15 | TGTGCCAGCAGTTACCGAGGCCCCCAGAGGAATGAGCAGTTCTTC | CASSYRGPQRNEQFF
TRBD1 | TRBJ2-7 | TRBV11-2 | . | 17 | TGTGCCAGCAGCTTAGTCTTGGACAGGGCGAGCTCCTACGAGCAGTACTTC | CASSLVLDRASSYEQYF
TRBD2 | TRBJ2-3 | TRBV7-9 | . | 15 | TGTGCCAGCAGCGCCTTAGCGGGGACCACAGATACGCAGTATTTT | CASSALAGTTDTQYF
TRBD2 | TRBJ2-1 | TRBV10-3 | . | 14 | TGTGCCATCAGTGAGTCGTGGGGGGGGAATGAGCAGTTCTTC | CAISESWGGNEQFF
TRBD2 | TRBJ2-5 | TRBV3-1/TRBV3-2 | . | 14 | TGTGCCAGCAGCCCTAGCGGGGGGAGGGAGACCCAGTACTTC | CASSPSGGRETQYF
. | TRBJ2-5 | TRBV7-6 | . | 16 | TGTGCCAGCAGCCCTCAGGGTTGGGGGCTAGAAGAGACCCAGTACTTC | CASSPQGWGLEETQYF
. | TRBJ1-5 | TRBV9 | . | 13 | TGTGCCAGCAGCGTAGAGTCGGGAGCGGCCCAGCATTTT | CASSVESGAAQHF
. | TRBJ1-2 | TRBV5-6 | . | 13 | TGTGCCAGCAGCCAGGCGGGGAGCAATGGCTACACCTTC | CASSQAGSNGYTF
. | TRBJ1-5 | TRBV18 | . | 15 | TGTGCCAGCTCACGCTTAGGAGGGGAAAGTCAGCCCCAGCATTTT | CASSRLGGESQPQHF
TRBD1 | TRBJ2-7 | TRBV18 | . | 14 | TGTGCCAGCTCGCCCGGGACAGGGGGGTACGAGCAGTACTTC | CASSPGTGGYEQYF
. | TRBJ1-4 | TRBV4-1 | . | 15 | TGCGCCAGCAGCCAAGCGTCACAGGGTGAAGAAAAACTGTTTTTT | CASSQASQGEEKLFF
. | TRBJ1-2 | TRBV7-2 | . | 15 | TGTGCCAGCAGCTCCCTCGAAGGGGGAAGGAATGGCTACACCTTC | CASSSLEGGRNGYTF
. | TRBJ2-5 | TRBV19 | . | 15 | TGTGCCAGTAGTTTACTCCAGGGGTCCTCTGAGACCCAGTACTTC | CASSLLQGSSETQYF
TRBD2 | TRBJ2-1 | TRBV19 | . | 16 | TGTGCCAGTAGTATAGATTCGGGGGGGTCCTACAATGAGCAGTTCTTC | CASSIDSGGSYNEQFF
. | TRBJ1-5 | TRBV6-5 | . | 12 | TGTGCCAGCCTCCGCGAGAATCAGCCCCAGCATTTT | CASLRENQPQHF
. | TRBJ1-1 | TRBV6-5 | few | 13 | TGTGCCAGCAGTTACGGGCCGAACACTGAAGCTTTCTTT | CASSYGPNTEAFF
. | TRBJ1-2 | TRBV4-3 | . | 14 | TGCGCCAGCAGCCGACAAGGCAGGGACTATGGCTACACCTTC | CASSRQGRDYGYTF
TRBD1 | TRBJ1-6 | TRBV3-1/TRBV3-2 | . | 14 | TGTGCCAGCTCCCCGGGACAGGGCAATTCACCCCTCCACTTT | CASSPGQGNSPLHF
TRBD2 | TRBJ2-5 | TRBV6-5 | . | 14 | TGTGCCAGCATCCTAGCGGGCCTTTTCGAGACCCAGTACTTC | CASILAGLFETQYF
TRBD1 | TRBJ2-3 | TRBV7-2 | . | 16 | TGTGCCAGCAGCTTACAGGGGGTGATAAGCACAGATACGCAGTATTTT | CASSLQGVISTDTQYF
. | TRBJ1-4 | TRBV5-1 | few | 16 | TGCGCCAGCAGGGACGGGGCAGGGGCCGTTAATGAAAAACTGTTTTTT | CASRDGAGAVNEKLFF
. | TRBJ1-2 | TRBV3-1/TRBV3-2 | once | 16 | TGTGCCAGCAGCCTTTGGGACAAGGAAGGCCACTATGGCTACACCTTC | CASSLWDKEGHYGYTF
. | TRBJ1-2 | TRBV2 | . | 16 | TGTGCCGGTGGGGACTCCGACGTGATTACTAACTATGGCTACACCTTC | CAGGDSDVITNYGYTF
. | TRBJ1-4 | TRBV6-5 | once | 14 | TGTGCCAGCAGACACGGGGAGTTCGGCGAAAAACTGTTTTTT | CASRHGEFGEKLFF
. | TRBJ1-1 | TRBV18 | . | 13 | TGTGCCAGCTCACTCCAGGGTTACACTGAAGCTTTCTTT | CASSLQGYTEAFF
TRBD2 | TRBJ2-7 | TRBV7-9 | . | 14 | TGTGCCAGCAGCCCGGGGGGGAGCTCCTACGAGCAGTACTTC | CASSPGGSSYEQYF
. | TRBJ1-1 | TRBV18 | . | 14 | TGTGCCAGCTCACCACCGTTAGCGCTGACTGAAGCTTTCTTT | CASSPPLALTEAFF
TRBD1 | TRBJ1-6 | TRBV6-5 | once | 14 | TGTGCCAGCAGTCGCGGACAGGGTGATTCACCCCTCCACTTT | CASSRGQGDSPLHF
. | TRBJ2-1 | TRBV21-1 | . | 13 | TGTGCCAGCAGCTTCCCCAGGGTGTGGGAGCAGTTCTTC | CASSFPRVWEQFF
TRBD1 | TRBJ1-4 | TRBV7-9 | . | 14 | TGTGCCAGCAGCCCACAGGGGGCGAGCGAAAAACTGTTTTTT | CASSPQGASEKLFF
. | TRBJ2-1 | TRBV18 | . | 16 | TGTGCCAGCTCACCACCCCAGGGGAGCTCCTACAATGAGCAGTTCTTC | CASSPPQGSSYNEQFF
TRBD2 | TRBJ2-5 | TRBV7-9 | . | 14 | TGTGCCAGCAGCCCTTGGACTAGTTTAGAGACCCAGTACTTC | CASSPWTSLETQYF
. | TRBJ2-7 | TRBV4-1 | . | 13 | TGCGCCAGCAGCCAAGGCCCCGCAGACGAGCAGTACTTC | CASSQGPADEQYF
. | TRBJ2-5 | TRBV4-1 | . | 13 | TGCGCCAGCAGCCAAGTCAGGGTGGAGACCCAGTACTTC | CASSQVRVETQYF
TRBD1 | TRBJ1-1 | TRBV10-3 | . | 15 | TGTGCCATCAGTGAGGCGGGACAGGGAATTGCTGAAGCTTTCTTT | CAISEAGQGIAEAFF
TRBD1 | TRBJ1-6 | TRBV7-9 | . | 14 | TGTGCCAGCAGAACAGGGACAGGGGTGTCACCCCTCCACTTT | CASRTGTGVSPLHF